Below, 18 T cell receptor beta chains from the same sample are listed, as sequenced in a study of spatial heterogeneity in lung cancer. Their recognized antigens are unknown. Broader study findings: For expanded intratumoral alpha and beta TCRs, counts tracked tumor mutation counts.

Via MiXCR, TCRdb re-called the 5' RACE reads, giving one row per CDR3 protein. The sample consists of about 8,100 distinct CDR3 sequences, around an eighth of them appearing once. The time point was: sample taken at primary tumor resection. The material was lung tumor tissue, obtained at surgery. The receptor source for this set is a male donor with early-stage non-small cell lung cancer.

This clonotype occurred a few times. A library prepared for alpha chains yielded this beta chain as an off-target read; its size is of little meaning. This sequence joins TRBV24-1 and TRBJ2-3; 8 bases agree with TRBD2. The junction had 5 bases not matched to a gene; V was cut back by 4 bases and J by 3 bases. CDR1 is KGHDR and CDR2 is SFDVKD in the germline V gene. The CDR3 is made up of 15 amino acids. Here the CDR3 reads CATSETSERTDTQYF. CDR3 DNA sequence: TGTGCCACCAGTGAGACTAGCGAGCGGACAGATACGCAGTATTTT.

This clonotype was seen just once. This beta chain is a stray sequence in a library constructed for alpha chains; its clone size is not meaningful. This chain's CDR3 is CASRGVPLDTQYF. CDR3 nucleotide sequence: TGTGCCAGTCGCGGGGTCCCTCTGGATACGCAGTATTTT. The chain carries TRBV19 and TRBJ2-3, with a tentative D call TRBD2 (6 bases). This CDR3 region has 13 residues. Germline V CDR1 and CDR2: LNHDA, SQIVND (reference sequence). Trimming cost V 8 bases and J 6 bases, with 15 bases left between them.

Only a few counts were recorded for this clonotype. This beta chain slipped into a library made for alpha chains as a stray read, so its size is not meaningful. This chain links TRBV12-3 or TRBV12-4 with TRBJ1-1, with D perhaps TRBD1 (6 bases). The ends were cut back, 6 bases at V and 0 bases at J, with 8 bases in the middle. This CDR3 comprises 13 residues. The CDR3 DNA is TGTGCCAGCAGCAACAGGGTGAACACTGAAGCTTTCTTT. Its translation: CASSNRVNTEAFF.

In its sample, this clonotype ranks as medium-sized. This beta chain appears as a stray read in a library generated for alpha chains; its size is not informative. The V and J genes are TRBV2 and TRBJ2-2, with D hard to call. Germline V lookup: CDR1 SNHLY, CDR2 FYNNEI. V gave up 6 bases and J gave up 5 bases, with 4 bases separating them. The CDR3 is 11 amino acids. CDR3 amino acids: CASRETGELFF. As DNA, the CDR3 is TGTGCCAGCAGGGAGACCGGGGAGCTGTTTTTT.

Notes on this clonotype: Since the library was made to target alpha chains, this beta chain is a stray read and its abundance is not meaningful. The chain is built from TRBV12-3 or TRBV12-4 and TRBJ1-1; D gene unclear. V was pared by 6 bases and J by 5 bases, with 13 bases between. The CDR3 loop spans 13 amino acids. The CDR3 region has the DNA TGTGCCAGCAGCTCGAAGCAGGCTACTGAAGCTTTCTTT. Translated: CASSSKQATEAFF.

This clonotype was seen many times. This beta chain lies outside the target of a library built for alpha chains; its clone size means little. The chain employs TRBV2 and TRBJ2-1; D not resolved. Germline V gene data show CDR1 as SNHLY and CDR2 as FYNNEI. This CDR3 region has 13 residues. With 6 bases removed from V and 2 bases from J, the gap between germline ends came to 8 bases. The CDR3 DNA sequence: TGTGCCAGCAGGGACGGTACCTACAATGAGCAGTTCTTC. Amino acid sequence: CASRDGTYNEQFF.

This clonotype was seen at least ten times. A library prepared for alpha chains yielded this beta chain as an off-target read; its size is of little meaning. V usage is TRBV28 and J usage is TRBJ1-1, with D possibly matching TRBD1 (6 bases). Looked up from germline, CDR1 is MDHEN and CDR2 is SYDVKM. V shed 7 bases and J shed 4 bases, with 13 bases lying between them. This CDR3 comprises 13 residues. The CDR3 nucleotides read TGTGCCAGCACCTTTAGGGGGTTCACTGAAGCTTTCTTT. It yields the protein CASTFRGFTEAFF.

In this sample, this clonotype is medium-sized. The library was built for alpha chains, so this beta chain is an off-target read and its size means little. The rearrangement joins TRBV7-8 to TRBJ1-6, with a possible D match to TRBD1 (5 bases). The CDR3 loop spans 16 amino acids. The germline CDR1 and CDR2 sequences are SGHVS and FQNEAQ. V gave up 5 bases and J gave up 8 bases, with 19 bases separating them. The CDR3 DNA reads TGTGCCAGCAGCCCTTGGACATTGCGCGGAGATTCACCCCTCCACTTT. Its translation: CASSPWTLRGDSPLHF.

This clonotype was seen many times. As an off-target read in a library built for alpha chains, this beta chain has a frequency of little significance. This rearrangement joins TRBV20-1 to TRBJ2-5; 7 bases are shared with TRBD2. Germline V CDR1 and CDR2: DFQATT, SNEGSKA (reference sequence). The CDR3 is 13 amino acids. The junction had 6 bases not matched to a gene; V was cut back by 1 base and J by 7 bases. The CDR3 DNA is TGCAGTGCTAGAGTGCTAGCGGATGTGACCCAGTACTTC. Translating gives CSARVLADVTQYF.

This clonotype was detected ten times or more. The library was prepared for alpha chains; this beta chain is a stray read, so its frequency means little. The chain links TRBV7-9 to TRBJ2-1; D is perhaps TRBD1 (5 bases). Germline CDR1 is SEHNR and CDR2 is FQNEAQ (reference sequence). This CDR3 contains 14 residues. The germline V and J ends were trimmed by 1 base and 6 bases, with 10 bases remaining between them. CDR3 protein: CASSLVAGSNEQFF. The CDR3 bases are TGTGCCAGCAGCTTAGTAGCAGGGTCCAATGAGCAGTTCTTC.

This clonotype was counted at least ten times. The library was prepared for alpha chains; this beta chain is a stray read, so its frequency means little. The chain carries TRBV29-1 and TRBJ2-7; 7 bases agree with TRBD2. The CDR3 has 14 residues. The germline V gene encodes CDR1 SQVTM and CDR2 ANQGSEA. J lost 2 bases, V lost 6 bases, and 10 bases had no gene match. DNA of the CDR3: TGCAGCGTGGGGAGGGTGTTCCCAACCTACGAGCAGTACTTC. It is translated as CSVGRVFPTYEQYF.

This clonotype is categorized as large. This beta chain slipped into a library made for alpha chains as a stray read, so its size is not meaningful. The CDR3 DNA reads as TGTGCCGACTCGGGGCAGACGTTTTATGGCTACACCTTC. This encodes CADSGQTFYGYTF. This chain links TRBV2 with TRBJ1-2; possibly TRBD1 for D (5 bases). V gave up 11 bases and J gave up 5 bases, with 18 bases separating them. The CDR3 runs to 13 residues. CDR1 is SNHLY, CDR2 FYNNEI, per germline.

This clonotype appeared many times. This beta chain turned up in a library designed for alpha chains; as an off-target read, its abundance says little. V usage is TRBV3-1 and J usage is TRBJ2-3, with D perhaps matching TRBD2 (5 bases). Trimming removed 1 base at V and 4 bases at J, with 15 bases between. CDR1 LGHDT and CDR2 YNNKEL come from the germline V gene (reference sequence). The CDR3 loop spans 16 amino acids. CDR3 residues: CASSQGIKRQADTQYF. CDR3 nucleotides: TGTGCCAGCAGCCAAGGGATTAAGCGGCAAGCAGATACGCAGTATTTT.

This clonotype was recorded at least ten times. Within a library made for alpha chains, this beta chain is off target, and its count is uninformative. CDR3 DNA sequence: TGCGCCAGCAGCTTGACCACCGGGACAGGCATCTCCTACGAGCAGTACTTC. It is translated as CASSLTTGTGISYEQYF. This chain uses TRBV5-1 with TRBJ2-7; 8 bases agree with TRBD1. J was trimmed by 0 bases and V by 1 base; bases with no gene match: 9. The CDR3 is made up of 17 amino acids. In germline, CDR1 is SGHRS, CDR2 YFSETQ.

By frequency in the sample, this clonotype is medium-sized. This beta chain turned up in a library designed for alpha chains; as an off-target read, its abundance says little. This sequence joins TRBV20-1 and TRBJ2-2, with D uncertain. Germline V gives CDR1 DFQATT, CDR2 SNEGSKA (reference sequence). Deletions cut 6 bases from V and 5 bases from J, with 7 bases between. The CDR3 runs to 11 residues. The CDR3 nucleotides read TGCAGTGCCAGTTGGACCGGGGAGCTGTTTTTT. Translated: CSASWTGELFF.

This clonotype is labeled medium-sized. This beta chain represents an off-target read in a library built for alpha chains; its size is of limited meaning. This chain uses TRBV6-5 with TRBJ1-2; 7 nucleotides line up with TRBD1. The V gene end was trimmed by 0 bases and the J gene end by 4 bases; junction bases not matched to a gene: 8. The CDR3 runs to 16 residues. Looked up from germline, CDR1 is MNHEY and CDR2 is SVGAGI. CDR3 DNA: TGTGCCAGCAGTTACTCGATAGGGGGCACCTCCTATGGCTACACCTTC. It codes for CASSYSIGGTSYGYTF.

This clonotype is labeled as medium-sized. Since it is a stray read in a library aimed at alpha chains, this beta chain has a size that is not meaningful. The chain links TRBV15 to TRBJ2-7; D remains unclear. The V end was cut by 0 bases, the J end by 2 bases, with 11 bases between. This CDR3 contains 15 residues. In germline, CDR1 is LNHNV, CDR2 YYDKDF (reference sequence). This CDR3 is CATSRDPLEAYEQYF. The CDR3 coding sequence is TGTGCCACCAGCAGAGATCCCCTCGAAGCCTACGAGCAGTACTTC.

This clonotype showed up many times. In a library made to pick up alpha chains, this beta chain is a stray read with a size that means little. The chain uses TRBV3-1 and TRBJ2-7; either TRBD1 or TRBD2 may fit D (5 bases each). CDR3 size: 14 residues. V was clipped by 4 bases and J by 4 bases, with 14 bases between them. Germline V gene lookup returns CDR1 LGHDT and CDR2 YNNKEL (reference sequence). CDR3 sequence (DNA): TGTGCCAGCAGCCCCCGGGGCCGGCGATACGAGCAGTACTTC. It codes for CASSPRGRRYEQYF.